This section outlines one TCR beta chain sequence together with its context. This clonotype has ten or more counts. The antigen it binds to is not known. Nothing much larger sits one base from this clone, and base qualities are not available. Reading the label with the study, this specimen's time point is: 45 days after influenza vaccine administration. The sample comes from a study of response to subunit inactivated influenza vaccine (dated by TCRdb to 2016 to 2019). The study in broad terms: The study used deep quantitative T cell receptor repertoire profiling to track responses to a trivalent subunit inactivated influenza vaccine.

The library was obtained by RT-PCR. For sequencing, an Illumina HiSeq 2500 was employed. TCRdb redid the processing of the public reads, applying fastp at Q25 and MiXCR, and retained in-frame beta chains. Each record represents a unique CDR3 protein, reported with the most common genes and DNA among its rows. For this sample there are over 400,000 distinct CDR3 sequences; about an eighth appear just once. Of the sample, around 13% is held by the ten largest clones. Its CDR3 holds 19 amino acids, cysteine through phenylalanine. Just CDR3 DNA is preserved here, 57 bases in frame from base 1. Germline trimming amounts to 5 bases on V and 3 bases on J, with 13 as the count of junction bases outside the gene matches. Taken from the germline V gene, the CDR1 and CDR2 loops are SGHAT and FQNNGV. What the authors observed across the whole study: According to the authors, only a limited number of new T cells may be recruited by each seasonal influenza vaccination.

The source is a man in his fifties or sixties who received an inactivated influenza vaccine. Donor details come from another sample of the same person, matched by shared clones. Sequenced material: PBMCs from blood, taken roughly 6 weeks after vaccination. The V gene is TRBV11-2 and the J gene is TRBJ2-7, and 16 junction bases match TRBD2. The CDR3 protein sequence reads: CASSAGTSGRGAVHYEQYF. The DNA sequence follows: TGTGCCAGCAGCGCCGGGACTAGCGGGAGGGGAGCCGTTCACTACGAGCAGTACTTC.